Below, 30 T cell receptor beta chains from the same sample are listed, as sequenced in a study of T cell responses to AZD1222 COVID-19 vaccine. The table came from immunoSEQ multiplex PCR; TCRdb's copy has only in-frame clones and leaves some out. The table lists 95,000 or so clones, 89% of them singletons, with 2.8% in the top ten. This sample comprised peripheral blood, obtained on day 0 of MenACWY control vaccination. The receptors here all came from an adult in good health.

The CDR3 region has the DNA TGTGCTAGTGGTTTACCCCTCGCTAACACCGGGGAGCTGTTTTTT. Its protein is CASGLPLANTGELFF. J is TRBJ2-2 and V is TRBV12-5; unclear D gene. Germline V gives CDR1 LGHNT, CDR2 FRNRAP. V was trimmed by 3 bases and J by 2 bases, leaving 10 bases between them. This CDR3 spans 15 amino acids.

CDR3 DNA sequence: TGTGCCAGCAGCTTACAGGGTTCGGGCTATAATTCACCCCTCCACTTT. This gives the protein CASSLQGSGYNSPLHF. The chain links TRBV7-9 to TRBJ1-6; D possibly corresponds to TRBD1 (5 bases). Germline V gives CDR1 SEHNR, CDR2 FQNEAQ (reference sequence). With 2 bases removed from V and 3 bases from J, the gap between germline ends came to 11 bases. The CDR3 loop spans 16 amino acids.

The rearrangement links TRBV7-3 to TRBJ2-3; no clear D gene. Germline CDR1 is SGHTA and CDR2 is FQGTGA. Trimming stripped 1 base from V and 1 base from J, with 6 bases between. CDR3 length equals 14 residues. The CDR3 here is CASSLNKGTDTQYF. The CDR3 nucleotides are TGTGCCAGCAGCTTAAATAAGGGCACAGATACGCAGTATTTT. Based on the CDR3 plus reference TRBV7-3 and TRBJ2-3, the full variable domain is GAGVSQTPSNKVTEKGKYVELRCDPISGHTALYWYRQSLGQGPEFLIYFQGTGAADDSGLPNDRFFAVRPEGSVSTLKIQRTERGDSAVYLCASSLNKGTDTQYFGPGTRLTVL.

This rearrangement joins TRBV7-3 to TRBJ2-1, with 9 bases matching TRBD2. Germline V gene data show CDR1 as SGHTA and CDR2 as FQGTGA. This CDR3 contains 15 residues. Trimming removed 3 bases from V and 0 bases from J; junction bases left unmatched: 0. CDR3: CASSFSGSSYNEQFF. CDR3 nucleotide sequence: TGTGCCAGCAGCTTTAGCGGGAGCTCCTACAATGAGCAGTTCTTC.

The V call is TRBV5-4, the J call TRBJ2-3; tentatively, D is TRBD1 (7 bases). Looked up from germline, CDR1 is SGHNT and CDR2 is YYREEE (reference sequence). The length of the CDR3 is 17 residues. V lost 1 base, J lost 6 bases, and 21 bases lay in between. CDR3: CASSLMTGTLRQDTQYF. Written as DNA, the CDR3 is TGTGCCAGCAGCTTGATGACAGGGACTCTCCGACAGGATACGCAGTATTTT.

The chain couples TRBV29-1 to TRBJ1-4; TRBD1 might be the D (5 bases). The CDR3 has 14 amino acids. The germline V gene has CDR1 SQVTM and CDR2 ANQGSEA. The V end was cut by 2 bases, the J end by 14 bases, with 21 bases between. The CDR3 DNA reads TGCAGCGTTGAAAGGGACCCGCCTCTTAGGGGTCTGTTTTTT. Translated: CSVERDPPLRGLFF.

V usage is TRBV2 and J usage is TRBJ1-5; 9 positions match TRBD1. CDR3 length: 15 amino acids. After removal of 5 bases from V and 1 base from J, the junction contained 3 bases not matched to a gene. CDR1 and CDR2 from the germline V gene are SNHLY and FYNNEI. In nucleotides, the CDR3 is TGTGCCAGCAGTTTGGACAGGGGAAGCAATCAGCCCCAGCATTTT. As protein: CASSLDRGSNQPQHF.

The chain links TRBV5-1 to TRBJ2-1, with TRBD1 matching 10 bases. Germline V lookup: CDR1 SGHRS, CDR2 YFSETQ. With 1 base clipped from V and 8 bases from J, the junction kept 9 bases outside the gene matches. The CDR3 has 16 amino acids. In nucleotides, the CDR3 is TGCGCCAGCAGCTTGATTTCGGGGACAGGGGTCGATGAGCAGTTCTTC. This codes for CASSLISGTGVDEQFF.

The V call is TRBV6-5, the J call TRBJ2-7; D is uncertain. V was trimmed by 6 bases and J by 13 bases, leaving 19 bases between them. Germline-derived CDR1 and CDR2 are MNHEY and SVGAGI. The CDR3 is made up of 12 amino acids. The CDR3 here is CASSPGRGVEYF. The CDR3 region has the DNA TGTGCCAGCAGCCCCGGGCGCGGAGTGGAATACTTC.

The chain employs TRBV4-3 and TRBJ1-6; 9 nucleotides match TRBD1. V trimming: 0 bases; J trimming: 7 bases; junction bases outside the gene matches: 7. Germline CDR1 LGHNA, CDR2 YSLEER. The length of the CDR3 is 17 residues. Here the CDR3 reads CASSQDWDREGNSPLHF. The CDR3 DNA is TGCGCCAGCAGCCAAGATTGGGACAGGGAGGGGAATTCACCCCTCCACTTT.

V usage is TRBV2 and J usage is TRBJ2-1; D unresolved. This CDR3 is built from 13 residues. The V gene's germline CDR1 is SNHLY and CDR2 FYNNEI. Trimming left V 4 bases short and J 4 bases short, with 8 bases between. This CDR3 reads CASSVTIYNEQFF. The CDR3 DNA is TGTGCCAGCAGTGTAACTATATACAATGAGCAGTTCTTC.

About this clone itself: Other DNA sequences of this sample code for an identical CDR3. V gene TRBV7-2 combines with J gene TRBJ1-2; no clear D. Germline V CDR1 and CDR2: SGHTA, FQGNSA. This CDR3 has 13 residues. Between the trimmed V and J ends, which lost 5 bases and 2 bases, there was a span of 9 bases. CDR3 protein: CASSPRSNYGYTF. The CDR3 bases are TGTGCCAGCAGCCCCAGGAGCAACTATGGCTACACCTTC.

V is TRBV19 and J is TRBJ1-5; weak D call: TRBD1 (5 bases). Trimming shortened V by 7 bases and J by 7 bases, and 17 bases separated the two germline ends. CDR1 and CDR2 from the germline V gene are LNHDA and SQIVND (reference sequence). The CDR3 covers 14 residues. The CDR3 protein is CASTPRDTGQPQHF. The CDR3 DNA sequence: TGTGCCAGTACCCCCAGAGATACAGGACAGCCCCAGCATTTT.

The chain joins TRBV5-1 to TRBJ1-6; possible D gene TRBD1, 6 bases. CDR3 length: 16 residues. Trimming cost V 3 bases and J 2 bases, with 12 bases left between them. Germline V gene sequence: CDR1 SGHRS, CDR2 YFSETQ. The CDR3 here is CASSSNRDTYNSPLHF. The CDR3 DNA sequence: TGCGCCAGCAGCTCGAACCGGGACACCTATAATTCACCCCTCCACTTT.

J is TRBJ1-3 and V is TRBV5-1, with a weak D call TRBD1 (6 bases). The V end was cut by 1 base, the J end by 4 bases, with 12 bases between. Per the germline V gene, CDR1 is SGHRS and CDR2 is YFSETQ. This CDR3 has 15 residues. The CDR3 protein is CASSLTAGDGNTIYF. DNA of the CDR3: TGCGCCAGCAGCTTGACGGCAGGGGACGGAAACACCATATATTTT.

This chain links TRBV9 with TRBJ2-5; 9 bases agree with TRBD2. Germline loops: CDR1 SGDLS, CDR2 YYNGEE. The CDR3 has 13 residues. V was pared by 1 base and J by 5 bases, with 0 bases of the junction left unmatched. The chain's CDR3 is CASSVSGGETQYF. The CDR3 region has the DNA TGTGCCAGCAGCGTAAGCGGGGGGGAGACCCAGTACTTC.

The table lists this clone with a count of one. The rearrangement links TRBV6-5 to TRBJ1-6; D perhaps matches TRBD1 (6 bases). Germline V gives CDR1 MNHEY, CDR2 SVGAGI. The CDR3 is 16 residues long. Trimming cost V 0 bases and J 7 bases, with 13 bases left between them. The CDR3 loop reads CASSYSTQGKNSPLHF. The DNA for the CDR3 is TGTGCCAGCAGTTACTCGACACAGGGAAAAAATTCACCCCTCCACTTT.

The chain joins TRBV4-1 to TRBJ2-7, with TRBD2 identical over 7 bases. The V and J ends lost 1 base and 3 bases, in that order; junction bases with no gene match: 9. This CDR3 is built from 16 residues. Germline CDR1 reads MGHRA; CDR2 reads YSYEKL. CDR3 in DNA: TGCGCCAGCAGCCAAGGACGCGGACCGGGAGGCTACGAGCAGTACTTC. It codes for CASSQGRGPGGYEQYF.

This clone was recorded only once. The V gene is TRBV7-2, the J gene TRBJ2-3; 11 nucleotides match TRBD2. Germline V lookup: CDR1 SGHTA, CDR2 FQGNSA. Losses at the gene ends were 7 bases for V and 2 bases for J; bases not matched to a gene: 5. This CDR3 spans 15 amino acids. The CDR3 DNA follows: TGTGCCAGCACCCAGGGACTAGCGGCCACAGATACGCAGTATTTT. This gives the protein CASTQGLAATDTQYF.

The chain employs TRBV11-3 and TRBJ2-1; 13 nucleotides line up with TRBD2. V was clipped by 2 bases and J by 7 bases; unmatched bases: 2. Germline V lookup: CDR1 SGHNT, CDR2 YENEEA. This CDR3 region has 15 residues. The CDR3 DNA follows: TGTGCCAGCAGCTTAATGACTAGCGGGGGGAATGAGCAGTTCTTC. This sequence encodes CASSLMTSGGNEQFF.

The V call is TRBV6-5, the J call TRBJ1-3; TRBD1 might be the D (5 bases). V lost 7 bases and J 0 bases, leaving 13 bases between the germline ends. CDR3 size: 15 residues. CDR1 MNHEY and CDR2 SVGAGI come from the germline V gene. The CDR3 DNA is TGTGCCAGCACCCCTACGACAGACTCTGGAAACACCATATATTTT. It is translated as CASTPTTDSGNTIYF.

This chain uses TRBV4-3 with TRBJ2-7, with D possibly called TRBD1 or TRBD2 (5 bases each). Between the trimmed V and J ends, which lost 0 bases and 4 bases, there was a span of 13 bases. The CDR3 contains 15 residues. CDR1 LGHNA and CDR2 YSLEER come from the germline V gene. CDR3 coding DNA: TGCGCCAGCAGCCAAGATAGGTCCGGGGCTTACGAGCAGTACTTC. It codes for CASSQDRSGAYEQYF.

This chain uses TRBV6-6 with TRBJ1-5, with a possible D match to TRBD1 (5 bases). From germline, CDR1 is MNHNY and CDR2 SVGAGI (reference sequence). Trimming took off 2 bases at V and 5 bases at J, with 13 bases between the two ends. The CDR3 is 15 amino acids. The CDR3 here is CASSYLGASDQPQHF. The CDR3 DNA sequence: TGTGCCAGCAGTTACCTCGGGGCATCGGATCAGCCCCAGCATTTT.

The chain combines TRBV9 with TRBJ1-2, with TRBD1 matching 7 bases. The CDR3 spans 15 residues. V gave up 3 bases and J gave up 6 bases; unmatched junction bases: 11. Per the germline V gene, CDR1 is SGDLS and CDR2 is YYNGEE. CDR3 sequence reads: CASSAGDSPRNGYTF. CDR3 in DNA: TGTGCCAGCAGCGCCGGGGACAGCCCTCGAAATGGCTACACCTTC.

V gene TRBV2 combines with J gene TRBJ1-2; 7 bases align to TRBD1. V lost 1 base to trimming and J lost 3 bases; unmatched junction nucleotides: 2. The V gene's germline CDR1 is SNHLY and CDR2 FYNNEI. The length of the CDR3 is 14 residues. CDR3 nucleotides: TGTGCCAGCAGTGAAGGACAGGGCCACTATGGCTACACCTTC. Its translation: CASSEGQGHYGYTF.

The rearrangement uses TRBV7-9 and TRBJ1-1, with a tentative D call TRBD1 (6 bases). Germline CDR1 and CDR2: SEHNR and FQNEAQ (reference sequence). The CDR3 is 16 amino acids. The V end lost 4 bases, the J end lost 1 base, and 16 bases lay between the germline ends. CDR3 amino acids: CASSSGQLNSNTEAFF. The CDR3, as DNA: TGTGCCAGCAGCTCAGGACAGCTCAACTCGAACACTGAAGCTTTCTTT.

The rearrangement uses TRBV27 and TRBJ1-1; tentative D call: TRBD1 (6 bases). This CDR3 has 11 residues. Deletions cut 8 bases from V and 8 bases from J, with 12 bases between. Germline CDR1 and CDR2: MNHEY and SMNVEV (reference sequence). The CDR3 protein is CASFTRGEAFF. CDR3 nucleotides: TGTGCCAGCTTTACAAGGGGGGAAGCTTTCTTT.

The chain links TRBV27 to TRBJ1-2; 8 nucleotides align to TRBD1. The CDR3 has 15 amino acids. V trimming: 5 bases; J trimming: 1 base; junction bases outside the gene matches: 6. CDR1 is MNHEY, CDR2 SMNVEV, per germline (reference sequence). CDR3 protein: CASSRTGTLNYGYTF. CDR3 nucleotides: TGTGCCAGCAGTCGGACAGGGACCCTTAACTATGGCTACACCTTC.

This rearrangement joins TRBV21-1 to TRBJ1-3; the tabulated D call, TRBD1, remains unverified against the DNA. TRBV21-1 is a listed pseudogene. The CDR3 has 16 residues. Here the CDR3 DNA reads TGTGCCAGCAGCAAACCGAGACAGGGCGGTACAAACACCATATATTTT. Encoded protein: CASSKPRQGGTNTIYF.

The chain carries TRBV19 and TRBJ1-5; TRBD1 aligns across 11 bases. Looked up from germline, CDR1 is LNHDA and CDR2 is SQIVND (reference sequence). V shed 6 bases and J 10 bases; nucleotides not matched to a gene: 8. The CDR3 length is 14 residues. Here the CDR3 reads CASSKGTGGLPQHF. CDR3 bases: TGTGCCAGTAGCAAAGGGACAGGGGGTCTCCCCCAGCATTTT. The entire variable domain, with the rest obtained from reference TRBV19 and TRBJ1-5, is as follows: DGGITQSPKYLFRKEGQNVTLSCEQNLNHDAMYWYRQDPGQGLRLIYYSQIVNDFQKGDIAEGYSVSREKKESFPLTVTSAQKNPTAFYLCASSKGTGGLPQHFGDGTRLSIL.